This is a list of T cell receptor beta chains from one sample in a study of blood T cells in healthy people across ages. TCRdb reprocessed the 5' RACE reads via MiXCR and lists one record per CDR3 protein. The profile shows nearly 800,000 distinct CDR3 sequences, more than 50% of them singletons. Material: blood. Every receptor here comes from a man aged 35 to 55 in good health. Both conserved end residues are part of each CDR3. D genes are given only for firm matches. Some rows mark clone size as missing; the rest say once, few, many or name a class of expanded clone.

cdr3_nt cdr3_aa v_call clone_size j_call d_call
TGCAGTGCTAGAGATTGGGCAGCGGGAGTCCATGAGCAGTACTTC CSARDWAAGVHEQYF TRBV20-1 - TRBJ2-7 TRBD2
TGTGCCAGCAGCTTGGCAGGGGGCCAAATAACGAAGAATGGCTACACCTTC CASSLAGGQITKNGYTF TRBV5-6 - TRBJ1-2 TRBD1
TGTGCTAGTGGTTTCCCCGGGGCGGGAGGGTTCTACGAGCAGTACTTC CASGFPGAGGFYEQYF TRBV12-5 - TRBJ2-7 TRBD2
TGTGCCACCAGCAGAGATGTCGTCAAGGGGGACGAGCAGTACTTC CATSRDVVKGDEQYF TRBV15 - TRBJ2-7 -
TGTGCCATCAGTTTACAGGGTAACTACAATGAGCAGTTCTTC CAISLQGNYNEQFF TRBV10-3 - TRBJ2-1 -
TGTGCCAGCAGCGTGGGACACAGGGGGCAGGGAGATACGCAGTATTTT CASSVGHRGQGDTQYF TRBV9 - TRBJ2-3 TRBD1
TGTGCCAGCACTCCACCGGGGGGCGGGAGCTGGGACGAGCAGTACTTC CASTPPGGGSWDEQYF TRBV28 - TRBJ2-7 -
TGTGCCAGCAGTCATTTCACAGGGGGTAGCACTGAAGCTTTCTTT CASSHFTGGSTEAFF TRBV14 - TRBJ1-1 TRBD1
TGCAGTGCTAGGTCTCCTGGCGGGGGGGCCTACAATGAGCAGTTCTTC CSARSPGGGAYNEQFF TRBV20-1 - TRBJ2-1 TRBD2
TGTGCCAGCACGTCACCAGGACAGCCACACACCGGGGAGCTGTTTTTT CASTSPGQPHTGELFF TRBV9 few TRBJ2-2 -
TGTGCCAGCAGTAACCCTAGCGGGGGGGCCTACGTTACAGATACGCAGTATTTT CASSNPSGGAYVTDTQYF TRBV2 - TRBJ2-3 TRBD2
TGTGCCAGCAGCCAAACGATGGACAGGGGTGAGCAGTTCTTC CASSQTMDRGEQFF TRBV14 - TRBJ2-1 TRBD1
TGTGCCAGCAGCCCCCCGGGGGGGACGGGCACAGATACGCAGTATTTT CASSPPGGTGTDTQYF TRBV12-3/TRBV12-4 - TRBJ2-3 TRBD2
TGTGCCAGCAGTTTAGGCGGGAGGACCTACTACGAGCAGTACTTC CASSLGGRTYYEQYF TRBV12-3/TRBV12-4 - TRBJ2-7 TRBD2
TGTGCCAGCACCCCTTCCAGGCGGGATGAGCAGTTCTTC CASTPSRRDEQFF TRBV27 - TRBJ2-1 -
TGTGCCAGCAGCCCAGTCCAGCGGAAAGAGCAGTTCTTC CASSPVQRKEQFF TRBV7-9 - TRBJ2-1 -
TGTGCCAGCAGTTATCAAGACAGGTTTCTTGAGCAGTACTTC CASSYQDRFLEQYF TRBV28 - TRBJ2-4 -
TGCAGCTCACGACCGAGCCGGATCTACAATGAGCAGTTCTTC CSSRPSRIYNEQFF TRBV29-1 - TRBJ2-1 -
TGCAGCGTACGGGGCTCTACCTACGAGCAGTACTTC CSVRGSTYEQYF TRBV29-1 few TRBJ2-7 -
TGCGCCAGCCGTCTGTCTAGCGGAGAAGGCTCCGCAGATACGCAGTATTTT CASRLSSGEGSADTQYF TRBV10-2 - TRBJ2-3 TRBD2
TGCAGTGCTAGGGAAGTCGGGGCAGGGCGCTATGGCTACACCTTC CSAREVGAGRYGYTF TRBV20-1 few TRBJ1-2 -
- CASGLETQFFGPGTQHF TRBV12-3/TRBV12-4 once TRBJ1-5 -
TGCAGCGCCGAGACAGGGGCGGGCAATGAGCAGTTCTTC CSAETGAGNEQFF TRBV29-1 - TRBJ2-1 TRBD1
TGTGCCGTAAAAGCACAGGGGGTTGAAGAGACCCAGTTCTTC CAVKAQGVEETQFF TRBV7-2 - TRBJ2-1 TRBD1
TGTGCCAGCAGCCTCGGACAGGGGGATCAGGTAGTTAGGCTTGAGCAGTACTTC CASSLGQGDQVVRLEQYF TRBV9 - TRBJ2-5 TRBD1
TGTGCCAGCAGTGTTAACGAGCGGGGACTGTACAATGAGCAGTTCTTC CASSVNERGLYNEQFF TRBV6-4 - TRBJ2-1 TRBD2
TGTGCCAGCAGTGAGGACAGTAACACCGAAAAACTGTTTTTT CASSEDSNTEKLFF TRBV25-1 - TRBJ1-4 -
TGTGCCAGCAGCAGATCCGGGACAGGAGACTACAATGAGCAGTTCTTC CASSRSGTGDYNEQFF TRBV4-2 many TRBJ2-1 TRBD1
TGTGCCAGCAGCCAAGATGAGTACGGGTACACCGGGGAGCTGTTTTTT CASSQDEYGYTGELFF TRBV4-2 - TRBJ2-2 -
TGCAGTGCTCCCGGGACAGGGTCGGATACGCAGTATTTT CSAPGTGSDTQYF TRBV20-1 - TRBJ2-3 TRBD1
TGTGCCAGCAGCGTAAACAGGGGTTACGAGCAGTACTTC CASSVNRGYEQYF TRBV7-3 few TRBJ2-7 TRBD1
TGTGCCAGCAGTGTTCAGGGGCAGAGGGAGCAGTACTTC CASSVQGQREQYF TRBV27 - TRBJ2-7 -
TGTGCCAGCAGTCCCCGCCATGCTGGCAATCAGCCCCAGCATTTT CASSPRHAGNQPQHF TRBV12-3/TRBV12-4 - TRBJ1-5 -
TGTGCCAGCAGTTATATGGGACGGAGCAATCAGCCCCAGCATTTT CASSYMGRSNQPQHF TRBV6-6 - TRBJ1-5 -
TGTGCCAGCAGCTCGGAGGGGGGACTAGCAGCCGAGCAGTACTTC CASSSEGGLAAEQYF TRBV7-3 - TRBJ2-7 TRBD2
TGTGCCAGCAGTTTTCCTGGGTCTGGAGCTTTCTTT CASSFPGSGAFF TRBV12-3/TRBV12-4 once TRBJ1-1 -
TGTGCCAGCAGCGCCAGTGGGGAGCTGTTTTTT CASSASGELFF TRBV12-3/TRBV12-4 - TRBJ2-2 -
TGCAGCGCAGTAGGTCGTGTAGGGGGCTTGGGTGGCTACACCTTC CSAVGRVGGLGGYTF TRBV29-1 - TRBJ1-2 TRBD1
TGTGCCACCCGAGGCCCTGGAGGGGCAGATACGCAGTATTTT CATRGPGGADTQYF TRBV12-3/TRBV12-4 - TRBJ2-3 -
TGCGCCAGCAGGAGTCAGGGGGACAATCAGCCCCAGCATTTT CASRSQGDNQPQHF TRBV5-1 - TRBJ1-5 TRBD1
TGTGCCAGCAGCCCTTACCGGACAGGGAGTACCGGGCAGTACTTC CASSPYRTGSTGQYF TRBV7-9 - TRBJ2-7 TRBD1
TGTGCCAGCAGCCAATATACAGGGACGCCTTCACCCCTCCACTTT CASSQYTGTPSPLHF TRBV3-1 - TRBJ1-6 -
TGCAGTGCGAGGGTGCTGAACACCGGGGAGCTGTTTTTT CSARVLNTGELFF TRBV20-1 - TRBJ2-2 -
TGCAGTGCTAGAGCGACTAGCGGCGTTTCAGATACGCAGTATTTT CSARATSGVSDTQYF TRBV20-1 - TRBJ2-3 TRBD2
TGTGCCAACAGGGAAAGGGGGCGTCCCGAGCAGTACTTC CANRERGRPEQYF TRBV27 once TRBJ2-7 TRBD1
TGTGCCAGCAGTTACCGACAGGGGTTAAGAGCTTTCTTT CASSYRQGLRAFF TRBV12-3/TRBV12-4 - TRBJ1-1 TRBD1
TGCAGTGGGGATGATAGAGGAAGCCAAGAGACCCAGTACTTC CSGDDRGSQETQYF TRBV20-1 - TRBJ2-5 -
TGTGCCAGCAGCGTAGATGGGCGGTCGGAGGAGACCCAGTACTTC CASSVDGRSEETQYF TRBV9 few TRBJ2-5 -
TGTGCCAGCACCAGAGGGGGTCATGGTTCACCCCTCCACTTT CASTRGGHGSPLHF TRBV27 few TRBJ1-6 -
TGTGCCAGCAAAAGGGATTTTGGAGAGACCCAGTACTTC CASKRDFGETQYF TRBV6-2/TRBV6-3 - TRBJ2-5 -
TGTGCCAGCAGCTCCTGGGGAACTAACTATGGCTACACCTTC CASSSWGTNYGYTF TRBV7-2 - TRBJ1-2 -
TGTGCCAGCAGCTTAGCGGACAGGGATGAAAAACTGTTTTTT CASSLADRDEKLFF TRBV9 - TRBJ1-4 TRBD1
TGTGCCAGCAGCCAATCTATTAGGGAGGGCTACACCTTC CASSQSIREGYTF TRBV14 - TRBJ1-2 -
TGTGCCAGCAGCATCCGACAGGGCATGGAAGGCTACACCTTC CASSIRQGMEGYTF TRBV9 - TRBJ1-2 TRBD1